This record looks at one T cell receptor beta chain sequence and its context. This clonotype has at least ten counts. This receptor's antigen is unknown. No much larger clonotype is one base removed from it; base qualities were not supplied. Graves' hyperthyroidism was defined as stable when no progression to ophthalmopathy occurred over 18 months of follow-up. Hyperthyroidism patients were newly diagnosed, with disease duration under 2 months, and aged 18 to 65 years. Any patient with an uncontrolled infection, another autoimmune disease, pregnancy or lactation was excluded. Clinical symptoms, serum thyroxine and TRAb, thyroid ultrasound, and orbital computed tomography formed the basis for the diagnoses. PBMCs were separated from roughly 10 ml of fresh peripheral blood using Ficoll-Paque density gradient centrifugation. Total RNA was extracted with Trizol reagent, and quality was checked on an Agilent 2100 Bioanalyzer.

TCR beta CDR3 regions were amplified from RNA transcripts. The first round of RT-PCR for the TCR CDR3 was performed with the HTBI primer set and the Qiagen OneStep RT-PCR kit. Libraries were constructed in a second round of multiplex PCR, after which size selection and purification were carried out. Libraries were sequenced paired-end with 100 bp reads on an Illumina HiSeq2000. The original pipeline was this. SOAPnuke was used to process the raw data, with reads discarded if the reads contained adapters or uncalled bases, had a mean Phred below 15, or lacked an exact constant-primer or identifier match. COPE v1.2.5 was used to merge the high-quality paired reads, and each unique nucleotide sequence was defined as a clonotype. MiTCR v1.1 was used to align clonotypes to the IMGT TRBV, TRBD and TRBJ reference segments. Only V-J combinations with frequency above 0.0001, covering about 99% of repertoires, were analysed. A TCS score was defined as the ratio between F50 (clonal expansion) and ExV (chaos), using BLOSUM62-based TCRdist between CDR3 peptides within each V-J. Welch's t-statistics and random forest reduced around 520 V-J features to roughly 13, which were used in a naive Bayes classifier (R e1071). The public sequencing data were trimmed at Q25 with fastp and processed into clonotypes with MiXCR by TCRdb, which kept only in-frame beta chains. Entries that share a CDR3 protein sequence are merged under the most common genes and DNA. TCRdb, not the original authors, processed these V and J calls. The table for this sample lists roughly 96,000 distinct CDR3 sequences; around 50% of them were counted only once. The leading ten clones occupy 25% to 30% of the sample.

Per the germline V gene, SGHTS is the CDR1 and YDEGEE is the CDR2. The CDR3 numbers 15 residues from cysteine through phenylalanine. This entry keeps only the CDR3 DNA: 45 bases, framed from base 1. A distance of 12 bases separates the germline ends of V and J, which lose 3 bases and 5 bases respectively. The data originate from a study of T cells in Graves' hyperthyroidism and ophthalmopathy (dated by TCRdb to about 2019). The study in broad terms: Peripheral blood samples were taken at the time of initial diagnosis, prior to any treatment. To identify distinguishing TCR V-J signatures, a discovery cohort of about 100 patients was used, comprising 40 to 45 with Graves' ophthalmopathy and 55 to 65 with stable Graves' hyperthyroidism. Prospective prediction of ophthalmopathy was tested in an independent validation cohort of under 20 hyperthyroidism patients and 17 patients who later progressed to ophthalmopathy. The 85 to 100 discovery patients were randomly split 7:3 into training and test sets. The study also compared thyroid tissue and blood T-cell repertoires from more than five Graves' hyperthyroidism patients. After blood sampling, hyperthyroidism patients were treated with methimazole at a starting dose of 30 mg daily, and ophthalmopathy patients were treated with high-dose intravenous methylprednisolone. According to the paper, TCR Vbeta CDR3 sequencing was carried out on over 130 peripheral blood samples, which came from fewer than 50 ophthalmopathy, fewer than 80 hyperthyroidism and some 17 progressor patients. What the work shows at the level of the full study, not this receptor alone: During validation, the model predicted progression to ophthalmopathy a median of roughly six months ahead of onset, with roughly 65% sensitivity and 72% to 85% specificity. Most expanded thyroid clonotypes (frequency above 0.001) were also detected in blood, suggesting blood repertoires may reflect thyroid immune responses. No statistical method was used to fix the sample size in advance, and group allocation was not hidden from the investigators. Ophthalmopathy was separated from stable hyperthyroidism by a 13 V-J signature model, with approximately 89% sensitivity and about 81% specificity obtained in cross-validation and 80%/75% obtained in testing.

The chain joins TRBV5-8 to TRBJ1-6, and TRBD1 may be the D gene, going by 6 matching bases. This clonotype originated in a woman in her forties with Graves' hyperthyroidism. What was sequenced was blood. The nucleotide sequence is TGTGCCAGCAGCTCCGCAGGGGTAGATAATTCACCCCTCCACTTT. The translation is CASSSAGVDNSPLHF.